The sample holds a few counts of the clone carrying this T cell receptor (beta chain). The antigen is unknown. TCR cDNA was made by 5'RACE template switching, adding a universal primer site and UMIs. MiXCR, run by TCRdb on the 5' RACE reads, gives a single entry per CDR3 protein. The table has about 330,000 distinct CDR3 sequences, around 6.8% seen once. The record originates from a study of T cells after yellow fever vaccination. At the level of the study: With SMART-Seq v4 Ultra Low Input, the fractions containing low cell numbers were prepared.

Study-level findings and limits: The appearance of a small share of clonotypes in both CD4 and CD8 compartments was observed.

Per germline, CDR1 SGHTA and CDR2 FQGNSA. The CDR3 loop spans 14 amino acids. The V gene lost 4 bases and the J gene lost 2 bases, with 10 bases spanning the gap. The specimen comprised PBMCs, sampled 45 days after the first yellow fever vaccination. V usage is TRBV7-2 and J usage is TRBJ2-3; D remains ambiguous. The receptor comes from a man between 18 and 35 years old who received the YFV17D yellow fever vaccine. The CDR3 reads CASSSRSSTDTQYF. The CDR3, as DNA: TGTGCCAGCAGCTCCCGCTCCTCCACAGATACGCAGTATTTT.